These T cell receptor beta chains were read from a single sample in a study of blood T cell repertoires in COVID-19. TCRdb keeps only in-frame clones here, not all; method: immunoSEQ multiplex PCR. The sample lists over 55,000 clones, roughly three quarters occurring once. Sequenced material: peripheral blood. The receptors derive from a human donor in a cohort sampled during active COVID-19. Both conserved end residues are part of each CDR3. The D gene is left open where the match is weak. Clone size, where shown, is once, few, many, or a class for clones that have expanded.

j_gene | v_gene | d_gene | abundance | len | CDR3aa | CDR3nt
TRBJ1-1 | TRBV6-2/TRBV6-3 | TRBD1 | once | 13 | CASSYRDRGEAFF | TGTGCCAGCAGTTACCGGGACAGAGGTGAAGCTTTCTTT
TRBJ2-3 | TRBV29-1 | - | - | 14 | CSASWGGPGDTQYF | TGCAGCGCATCGTGGGGGGGGCCAGGGGATACGCAGTATTTT
TRBJ1-3 | TRBV5-5 | - | once | 16 | CASSLDRTYSGNTIYF | TGTGCCAGCAGCTTGGACAGGACCTACTCTGGAAACACCATATATTTT
TRBJ1-3 | TRBV19 | TRBD1 | - | 14 | CASSGQALGNTIYF | TGTGCCAGTAGTGGACAGGCACTCGGAAACACCATATATTTT
TRBJ2-1 | TRBV12-3/TRBV12-4 | - | - | 13 | CASSSRRGHEQFF | TGTGCCAGCAGTTCACGGCGGGGGCATGAGCAGTTCTTC
TRBJ1-6 | TRBV14 | - | - | 14 | CASSQWRDVSPLHF | TGTGCCAGCAGCCAATGGAGGGACGTTTCACCCCTCCACTTT
TRBJ2-3 | TRBV3-1/TRBV3-2 | TRBD2 | - | 14 | CASSQAGSGRAQYF | TGTGCCAGCAGCCAAGCGGGCAGCGGGAGGGCGCAGTATTTT
TRBJ2-3 | TRBV10-3 | TRBD1 | - | 15 | CAAADRALGTDTQYF | TGTGCCGCCGCCGACAGGGCCCTGGGGACAGATACGCAGTATTTT
TRBJ1-1 | TRBV6-5 | - | - | 15 | CASSYYGRADTEAFF | TGTGCCAGCAGTTACTACGGCAGGGCTGACACTGAAGCTTTCTTT
TRBJ1-4 | TRBV11-2 | - | - | 15 | CASSLVGGLNEKLFF | TGTGCCAGCAGCCTTGTGGGAGGACTTAATGAAAAACTGTTTTTT
TRBJ2-1 | TRBV27 | - | - | 15 | CASSLTGSSYNEQFF | TGTGCCAGCAGTCTGACAGGTAGCTCCTACAATGAGCAGTTCTTC
TRBJ1-3 | TRBV7-2 | - | - | 14 | CASRRTGHGNTIYF | TGTGCCAGCAGACGTACAGGGCATGGAAACACCATATATTTT
TRBJ1-2 | TRBV10-3 | - | - | 15 | CAISQRQTARAGYTF | TGTGCCATCAGTCAAAGACAGACAGCCAGGGCCGGCTACACCTTC
TRBJ2-1 | TRBV4-1 | TRBD2 | - | 16 | CASSSRLAGSYNEQFF | TGCGCCAGCTCATCTCGACTAGCGGGATCCTACAATGAGCAGTTCTTC
TRBJ2-5 | TRBV5-1 | - | - | 14 | CASSRGGEQETQYF | TGCGCCAGCAGCCGTGGGGGCGAACAAGAGACCCAGTACTTC
TRBJ2-7 | TRBV6-5 | - | - | 15 | CASSTMQGKGYEQYF | TGTGCCAGCAGTACCATGCAGGGGAAGGGCTACGAGCAGTACTTC
TRBJ1-1 | TRBV6-5 | TRBD1 | - | 12 | CATETGYTEAFF | TGTGCCACCGAGACAGGGTACACTGAAGCTTTCTTT
TRBJ1-5 | TRBV12-5 | - | - | 17 | CASGLGLSLGGNQPQHF | TGTGCTAGTGGTTTGGGGCTTTCCCTCGGGGGCAATCAGCCCCAGCATTTT
TRBJ2-7 | TRBV5-1 | TRBD1 | once | 14 | CASSSGTGKGEQYF | TGCGCCAGCAGCTCCGGGACAGGGAAGGGCGAGCAGTACTTC
TRBJ1-2 | TRBV19 | TRBD1 | - | 16 | CASTEGLTGNNYGYTF | TGTGCCAGTACAGAGGGATTGACAGGGAATAACTATGGCTACACCTTC
TRBJ2-6 | TRBV25-1 | TRBD2 | - | 17 | CASSLPPGRAGANVLTF | TGTGCCAGCAGCCTTCCCCCAGGGAGGGCTGGGGCCAACGTCCTGACTTTC
TRBJ1-5 | TRBV2 | TRBD1 | - | 14 | CASSEARGNQPQHF | TGTGCCAGCAGTGAAGCCAGGGGGAATCAGCCCCAGCATTTT
TRBJ2-7 | TRBV30 | TRBD2 | - | 12 | CAWRSGTGEQYF | TGTGCCTGGAGAAGCGGGACGGGCGAGCAGTACTTC
TRBJ1-1 | TRBV5-4 | TRBD1 | - | 15 | CASSALRDRDTEAFF | TGTGCCAGCAGCGCACTACGGGACAGGGACACTGAAGCTTTCTTT
TRBJ2-5 | TRBV9 | TRBD2 | few | 15 | CASSSSGGARETQYF | TGTGCCAGCAGCTCGAGCGGGGGGGCCAGGGAGACCCAGTACTTC
TRBJ2-2 | TRBV27 | - | - | 18 | CASSSQFRPGANTGELFF | TGTGCCAGCAGTTCCCAGTTTCGCCCAGGCGCGAACACCGGGGAGCTGTTTTTT
TRBJ1-2 | TRBV4-1 | TRBD1 | - | 15 | CASSLGTGRNYGYTF | TGCGCCAGCAGCCTAGGGACAGGGCGCAACTATGGCTACACCTTC
TRBJ2-5 | TRBV5-4 | - | - | 13 | CASSFFSRESQYF | TGTGCCAGCAGCTTTTTTTCTAGAGAAAGTCAGTACTTC
TRBJ2-5 | TRBV27 | TRBD2 | - | 15 | CAARGSGGLGETQYF | TGTGCCGCTCGTGGCAGCGGGGGCCTAGGAGAGACCCAGTACTTC
TRBJ1-1 | TRBV4-2 | - | - | 13 | CASTPQGFTEAFF | TGTGCCAGCACCCCACAGGGTTTCACTGAAGCTTTCTTT
TRBJ2-3 | TRBV6-5 | - | - | 14 | CASSYRDLTDTQYF | TGTGCCAGCAGTTACAGGGACTTAACAGATACGCAGTATTTT
TRBJ1-5 | TRBV6-2/TRBV6-3 | - | few | 15 | CASSLGGYSNQPQHF | TGTGCCAGCAGCCTTGGAGGGTATAGCAATCAGCCCCAGCATTTT
TRBJ1-1 | TRBV11-2 | - | - | 13 | CASSSDRRTEAFF | TGTGCCAGCAGCTCGGACAGAAGGACTGAAGCTTTCTTT
TRBJ1-1 | TRBV27 | - | once | 12 | CASSQRASEAFF | TGTGCCAGCAGTCAGCGGGCCTCTGAAGCTTTCTTT
TRBJ2-1 | TRBV4-1 | - | - | 15 | CASSQVKGNYNEQFF | TGCGCCAGCAGCCAAGTGAAGGGGAATTACAATGAGCAGTTCTTC
TRBJ2-3 | TRBV24-1 | TRBD1 | - | 13 | CATSPRDSNTQYF | TGTGCCACCAGTCCCCGGGACAGCAATACGCAGTATTTT
TRBJ2-2 | TRBV7-2 | - | - | 16 | CASSSPLVANTGELFF | TGTGCCAGCAGCTCCCCTCTAGTCGCGAACACCGGGGAGCTGTTTTTT
TRBJ2-7 | TRBV6-1 | TRBD1 | - | 16 | CASSAQPGTGGTEQYF | TGTGCCAGCAGTGCGCAGCCCGGGACAGGCGGTACGGAGCAGTACTTC
TRBJ1-6 | TRBV18 | TRBD1 | - | 14 | CASSEGTGVSPLHF | TGTGCCAGCTCAGAAGGGACAGGGGTATCACCCCTCCACTTT
TRBJ1-6 | TRBV7-4 | - | few | 12 | CASRSYNSPLHF | TGTGCCAGCCGCTCCTATAATTCACCCCTCCACTTT
TRBJ2-7 | TRBV14 | TRBD2 | - | 13 | CASSQGPAGEQYF | TGTGCCAGCAGCCAGGGGCCAGCGGGGGAGCAGTACTTC
TRBJ1-2 | TRBV2 | TRBD1 | - | 13 | CASSAGTVGGYTF | TGTGCCAGCAGTGCAGGGACAGTGGGTGGCTACACCTTC
TRBJ2-7 | TRBV28 | TRBD1 | - | 16 | CASSSRQGGSDYEQYF | TGTGCCAGCAGTAGCCGACAGGGTGGATCCGATTACGAGCAGTACTTC
TRBJ2-2 | TRBV30 | TRBD1 | - | 13 | CASRQGANGELFF | TGTGCCTCCAGACAGGGGGCAAACGGGGAGCTGTTTTTT
TRBJ2-7 | TRBV7-9 | - | - | 13 | CASSLIGQPEQYF | TGTGCCAGCAGCCTCATTGGACAGCCCGAGCAGTACTTC
TRBJ2-1 | TRBV10-3 | TRBD2 | - | 13 | CATGTSGVGEQFF | TGTGCCACAGGGACTAGCGGGGTCGGGGAGCAGTTCTTC
TRBJ1-2 | TRBV6-5 | - | once | 13 | CASWSSNRYGYTF | TGTGCCAGCTGGTCGAGTAATCGGTATGGCTACACCTTC
TRBJ2-7 | TRBV4-2 | - | - | 15 | CASSQVDSHGGEQYF | TGTGCCAGCAGCCAAGTGGACTCGCACGGAGGCGAGCAGTACTTC
TRBJ2-3 | TRBV19 | TRBD2 | once | 17 | CASRSGLLAGGGDTQYF | TGTGCCAGTAGGAGCGGACTTCTAGCGGGAGGAGGAGATACGCAGTATTTT
TRBJ1-5 | TRBV6-5 | - | - | 13 | CASRPQVYQPQHF | TGTGCCAGCAGACCACAGGTTTATCAGCCCCAGCATTTT
TRBJ2-1 | TRBV2 | TRBD2 | - | 14 | CASTLRTSEGEQFF | TGTGCCAGCACCCTCAGGACTAGTGAGGGTGAGCAGTTCTTC
TRBJ2-2 | TRBV5-1 | - | - | 14 | CASSLDRSPGELFF | TGCGCCAGCAGCTTGGACAGGTCCCCCGGGGAGCTGTTTTTT